This section outlines one TCR beta chain sequence together with its context. The antigen is undetermined. The germline V gene has CDR1 SQVTM and CDR2 ANQGSEA. The V and J ends lost 4 bases and 6 bases, in that order; junction bases with no gene match: 7. The length of the CDR3 is 14 residues. The data were taken from a study of T cells in localized non-small cell lung cancer. General study points: An association was observed between higher blood T cell density and longer overall survival.

The assay was immunoSEQ multiplex PCR, and TCRdb's table has in-frame clones only and misses some. Of roughly 2,300 clones in the sample, 37% were seen once. The clonotype comes from a female donor older than 55 with stage I lung adenocarcinoma. The chain joins TRBV29-1 to TRBJ2-7; TRBD1 matches 12 bases. The starting material was lung tumor tissue, obtained before any cancer treatment. CDR3 region: CSVAVGQGAVEQYF. The CDR3 region has the DNA TGCAGCGTTGCGGTGGGACAGGGGGCGGTCGAGCAGTACTTC.